Below are 23 T cell receptor beta chains sequenced from a single sample in a study of CD8+ T cells in alopecia areata. Extraction of RNA preceded its reverse transcription into cDNA, which served as the sequencing template. The assay was immunoSEQ multiplex PCR, and TCRdb's table has in-frame clones only and misses some. The sample shows around 290,000 clones, no singletons; the ten largest hold about 1.2%. Cell sorting was performed on pooled cutaneous lymph node cells with CD4, CD8alpha, NKG2D, NKG2ACE and other markers. Source material: CD4+ T cells sorted from a lymph node. The receptors shown here come from a C3H/HeJ mouse with alopecia areata. MHC haplotype of the mouse line: H2-k.

Turning to this clone: The germline and genes are mouse ones. The read ends 4 residues before the CDR3 terminus; that terminus is restored from the germline J gene. The chain recombines TRBV13-3 with TRBJ2-2; perhaps TRBD2 as D (6 bases). The CDR3 consists of 14 residues. V was trimmed by 5 bases and J by 1 base, leaving 9 bases between them. Germline-derived CDR1 and CDR2 are NNHDY and SYVADS. The sequenced part of the CDR3 DNA is TGTGCCAGCAGAGGGACTCTAAACACCGGG. The encoded protein is CASRGTLNTG. The CDR3, in full, reads CASRGTLNTGQLYF.

Remarks on this clone: Any gene name here is a mouse gene name. Incomplete CDR3 DNA: TGTGCCAGCAGGACTCTGGGGGGAAGAGGTGCT. Its translation: CASRTLGGRGA. The CDR3 reads in full as CASRTLGGRGAEQFF. The chain employs TRBV13-3 and TRBJ2-1; 8 nucleotides align to TRBD2. Read coverage stops 4 residues before the CDR3 terminus; the germline J gene supplies the remainder. CDR3 length: 15 amino acids. Trimming cost V 5 bases and J 6 bases; bases outside gene matches: 10. Germline CDR1 NNHDY, CDR2 SYVADS.

With respect to this clone: Gene labels here are mouse ones. The read terminates 4 residues before the CDR3 end, so the remaining end is supplied by the germline J gene. The sample carries other DNA sequences with the same CDR3. The rearrangement uses TRBV5 and TRBJ2-5; 7 bases are shared with TRBD1. Germline V gives CDR1 LGHNA, CDR2 YNLKQL (reference sequence). The CDR3 totals 14 residues. CDR3 in amino acids: CASSQAGGGDTQYF. CDR3 bases read: TGTGCCAGCAGCCAAGCAGGGGGAGGAGAC.

For this clone: Gene names refer to mouse genes. The CDR3 extends 4 residues past the end of the read, so its final part is completed from the germline J gene. The sample holds other DNA sequences that translate to the same CDR3. This chain joins TRBV13-2 and TRBJ2-1; no reliable D call. Germline CDR1 is NNHNN and CDR2 is SYGAGS (reference sequence). V lost 1 base to trimming and J lost 0 bases, with 5 bases between them. The CDR3 sequence is 14 residues long. Partial CDR3 DNA: TGTGCCAGCGGTGATCCTGTTAACTATGCT. Protein: CASGDPVNYA. Given in full, the CDR3 is CASGDPVNYAEQFF.

This clone has more than one count but fewer than ten. Sequence at one end of the junction differs from germline and may be a read error. Genes here carry mouse names. The sequenced fragment ends 4 residues before the CDR3 boundary, so the rest is inferred from the germline J gene. Other DNA sequences of this sample code for an identical CDR3. This chain connects TRBV13-2 to TRBJ2-1, with TRBD1 matching over 8 bases. The CDR3 consists of 14 residues. The germline V gene encodes CDR1 NNHNN and CDR2 SYGAGS (reference sequence). The CDR3 here is CASGDGTGGAEQFF. The part of the CDR3 DNA that was read is TGTGCCAGCGGCGATGGGACAGGAGGGGCT.

This clone was detected only a few times. Gene labels here are mouse ones. The read stops 4 residues short of the end of the CDR3; the missing end is completed from the germline J gene. The chain is built from TRBV13-1 and TRBJ2-3; 8 positions match TRBD1. The CDR3 length is 14 residues. V trimming: 5 bases; J trimming: 1 base; junction bases outside the gene matches: 3. Germline CDR1 is NSHNY and CDR2 is SYGAGN. This CDR3 is CASRDRDGAETLYF. The part of the CDR3 DNA that was read is TGTGCCAGCAGGGACAGGGATGGTGCAGAA.

Concerning this clone itself: The germline and genes are mouse ones. Read sequence stops 4 residues before the CDR3 end, and the germline J gene provides the missing end. This chain joins TRBV13-2 and TRBJ2-5, with 11 bases lining up with TRBD2. This CDR3 is 18 amino acids long. Germline V gene sequence: CDR1 NNHNN, CDR2 SYGAGS (reference sequence). V shed 2 bases and J 0 bases; nucleotides not matched to a gene: 8. The CDR3 sequence: CASGDRDWGTFNQDTQYF. Incomplete CDR3 DNA: TGTGCCAGCGGTGACCGGGACTGGGGGACGTTTAACCAAGAC.

This clone occurred many times. Gene labels here are mouse ones. The read ends 4 residues shy of where the CDR3 ends; the end is completed using the germline J gene. Other DNA sequences in this specimen translate into the identical CDR3. The rearrangement uses TRBV1 and TRBJ2-2; possible D gene TRBD1, 6 bases. Germline CDR1 NSQYPW, CDR2 LRSPGD (reference sequence). V shed 2 bases and J shed 2 bases, with 6 bases lying between them. The CDR3 consists of 14 residues. CDR3 sequence reads: CTCSAQGNTGQLYF. The DNA read from the CDR3 is TGCACCTGCAGTGCACAGGGGAACACCGGG.

This clone was seen more than once but under ten times. The gene symbols are mouse symbols. The read stops 4 residues short of the end of the CDR3; the missing end is completed from the germline J gene. The chain employs TRBV13-1 and TRBJ2-1, with D perhaps TRBD1 (6 bases). The germline V gene has CDR1 NSHNY and CDR2 SYGAGN. Trimming stripped 0 bases from V and 3 bases from J, with 10 bases between. The CDR3 totals 15 residues. The CDR3 sequence is CASSDGGTIYAEQFF. Partial CDR3 DNA: TGTGCCAGCAGTGATGGGGGGACAATCTATGCT.

A few counts support this clone. Mouse names are used for the genes. The read terminates 4 residues ahead of where the CDR3 ends, so the germline J gene completes it. The V and J genes are TRBV13-1 and TRBJ1-2, with 7 bases matching TRBD1. V gave up 5 bases and J gave up 0 bases; unmatched junction bases: 4. The length of the CDR3 is 14 residues. Germline CDR1 NSHNY, CDR2 SYGAGN. The CDR3 sequence is CASRDRPANSDYTF. Incomplete CDR3 DNA: TGTGCCAGCAGGGACAGGCCTGCAAACTCC.

This clone has just a few counts. Genes here carry mouse names. The CDR3 end lies 4 residues beyond the end of the read and is filled in from the germline J gene. This sample also contains other DNA sequences that code for the same CDR3. The chain links TRBV13-1 to TRBJ2-5; 8 bases match TRBD2. The CDR3 is 14 amino acids. CDR1 NSHNY and CDR2 SYGAGN come from the germline V gene. The chain's CDR3 is CASSDGTGKDTQYF. Partial CDR3 DNA: TGTGCCAGCAGTGATGGGACTGGGAAAGAC.

Turning to this clone: Germline and genes: mouse. Read coverage stops 4 residues before the CDR3 terminus; the germline J gene supplies the remainder. The chain recombines TRBV19 with TRBJ2-1, with 10 bases aligning to TRBD2. The CDR3 runs 15 residues. Germline V lookup: CDR1 FNHDT, CDR2 SITEND (reference sequence). Trimming removed 3 bases from V and 2 bases from J; junction bases left unmatched: 2. The CDR3 sequence: CASSRDWGYYAEQFF. CDR3 bases read: TGTGCCAGCAGTAGGGACTGGGGCTACTATGCT.

This clone occurred a few times. Gene names are mouse gene names. The CDR3 extends 4 residues past the end of the read, so its final part is completed from the germline J gene. The rearrangement links TRBV1 to TRBJ2-2, with 8 bases aligning to TRBD1. Trimming removed 1 base from V and 0 bases from J; junction bases left unmatched: 7. The germline CDR1 and CDR2 sequences are NSQYPW and LRSPGD (reference sequence). This CDR3 has 18 amino acids. This CDR3 reads CTCSAGYTGGSNTGQLYF. CDR3 DNA (partial): TGCACCTGCAGTGCAGGATACACAGGGGGGTCAAACACCGGG.

This clone was counted only a few times. Mouse germline and gene names are used. The read halts 4 residues ahead of the CDR3 end, with the missing end drawn from the germline J gene. The V and J genes are TRBV17 and TRBJ2-7; no firm D call. This CDR3 has 12 residues. Germline V gene data show CDR1 as MNHDT and CDR2 as YYDKIL. Incomplete CDR3 DNA: TGTGCTAGCAGTAGCCAGGAATAT. It translates to CASSSQEY. The whole CDR3 region reads CASSSQEYEQYF. The full variable domain, rest sourced from reference TRBV17 and TRBJ2-7, is DTTVKQNPRYKLARVGKPVNLICSQTMNHDTMYWYQKKPNQAPKLLLFYYDKILNREADTFEKFQSSRPNNSFCSLYIGSAGLEYSAMYLCASSSQEYEQYFGPGTRLTVL.

This clone has a count of ten or more. Gene labels here are mouse ones. The sequence runs out 4 residues before the end of the CDR3; the remainder is reconstructed from the germline J gene. At the DNA level, this CDR3 is encoded by other sequences in the same sample as well. The rearrangement uses TRBV12-1 and TRBJ1-2, with D possibly TRBD1 on 6 matching bases. Per the germline V gene, CDR1 is SGHSN and CDR2 is HYEKVE. The V and J ends lost 1 base and 1 base respectively, with 9 bases between them. The CDR3 has 14 amino acids. This CDR3 is CASSLPGQNSDYTF. The DNA read from the CDR3 is TGTGCCAGCTCTCTTCCGGGACAAAACTCC.

As regards this clone: Each gene name is a mouse one. Other DNA sequences in the sample encode the same CDR3. CDR3 in amino acids: CASGDPGQGGQDTQYF. The DNA read from the CDR3 is TGTGCCAGCGGTGATCCGGGACAGGGAGGCCAAGAC. V and J are TRBV13-2 and TRBJ2-5; 9 bases fit TRBD1. The sequence runs out 4 residues before the end of the CDR3; the remainder is reconstructed from the germline J gene. The CDR3 totals 16 residues. The germline V gene has CDR1 NNHNN and CDR2 SYGAGS (reference sequence). J gave up 2 bases and V 1 base, and 5 bases lay outside the gene matches.

A remark on this clone: Genes here carry mouse names. Read sequence stops 4 residues before the CDR3 end, and the germline J gene provides the missing end. The same CDR3 is also encoded by other DNA sequences in this sample. The gene calls are TRBV13-1 and TRBJ2-5; 7 bases are a match to TRBD1. The CDR3 consists of 14 residues. V lost 0 bases to trimming and J lost 3 bases; unmatched junction nucleotides: 1. Per the germline V gene, CDR1 is NSHNY and CDR2 is SYGAGN. The sequenced CDR3 bases are TGTGCCAGCAGTGATGCGGGACAGCAAGAC. It encodes CASSDAGQQD. The CDR3, in full, reads CASSDAGQQDTQYF.

This clone was seen only a few times. Gene names are mouse gene names. The CDR3 extends 4 residues past the end of the read, so its final part is completed from the germline J gene. V usage is TRBV1 and J usage is TRBJ2-2; TRBD1 matches at 10 bases. CDR3 size: 16 residues. V lost 1 base and J lost 3; bases outside the gene matches: 2. Germline lookup yields CDR1 NSQYPW and CDR2 LRSPGD (reference sequence). The covered CDR3 bases are TGCACCTGCAGTGCAGTGGGGACAGGGGACACCGGG. Amino acid sequence: CTCSAVGTGDTG. The whole CDR3 sequence reads CTCSAVGTGDTGQLYF. The complete variable domain, with remaining parts taken from reference TRBV1 and TRBJ2-2, reads VTLLEQNPRWRLVPRGQAVNLRCILKNSQYPWMSWYQQDLQKQLQWLFTLRSPGDKEVKSLPGADYLATRVTDTELRLQVANMSQGRTLYCTCSAVGTGDTGQLYFGEGSKLTVL.

This clone has a handful of counts. Gene names are the mouse ones. The read halts 4 residues ahead of the CDR3 end, with the missing end drawn from the germline J gene. Other nucleotide sequences from this sample produce the same CDR3. The genes are TRBV1 and TRBJ2-3; TRBD2 aligns across 13 bases. V shed 4 bases, J shed 0 bases, and the junction held 1 base outside the gene matches. Germline CDR1 and CDR2: NSQYPW and LRSPGD (reference sequence). The CDR3 length is 16 residues. The sequenced part of the CDR3 DNA is TGCACCTGCAGTGGGACTGGGGGGGCCAGTGCAGAA. Its translation is CTCSGTGGASAE. The full CDR3 is CTCSGTGGASAETLYF.

On this clone: The gene symbols are mouse symbols. The sequence runs out 4 residues before the end of the CDR3; the remainder is reconstructed from the germline J gene. The chain combines TRBV13-1 with TRBJ1-2; maybe TRBD1 (5 bases). Trimming cost V 0 bases and J 4 bases, with 10 bases left between them. The CDR3 sequence is 14 residues long. Germline V gene data show CDR1 as NSHNY and CDR2 as SYGAGN. The CDR3 bases that were read are TGTGCCAGCAGTGATGCACCAGGGAGCTCC. Protein: CASSDAPGSS. The whole CDR3 is CASSDAPGSSDYTF.

This clone was seen only a few times. Here the gene names and germline are mouse. Read data end 4 residues before the CDR3 end; the end is taken from the germline J gene. The gene calls are TRBV13-1 and TRBJ1-1; D may be TRBD1 (6 bases). V was clipped by 0 bases and J by 1 base, with 7 bases between them. Germline V CDR1 and CDR2: NSHNY, SYGAGN. The CDR3 totals 14 residues. Partial CDR3 DNA: TGTGCCAGCAGTGATGGGACAGTAAACACA. This sequence encodes CASSDGTVNT. The entire CDR3 reads CASSDGTVNTEVFF.

As for this clone: Mouse germline and gene names are used. Read coverage stops 4 residues before the CDR3 terminus; the germline J gene supplies the remainder. The V gene is TRBV31, the J gene TRBJ2-5; D is possibly TRBD1 (6 bases). Germline CDR1 is GKSSPN and CDR2 is SITVG. V lost 3 bases and J 2 bases, leaving 9 bases between the germline ends. The CDR3 totals 13 residues. CDR3 DNA, as far as it was read: TGTGCCTGGAGCCAGGGGACCCAAGAC. Residues: CAWSQGTQD. The complete CDR3 protein is CAWSQGTQDTQYF.

In the case of this clone: All gene names here are mouse names. The read is 4 residues too short to cover the CDR3 end, so that end is filled in from the germline J gene. Other DNA sequences of this sample code for an identical CDR3. The rearrangement uses TRBV14 and TRBJ2-1; TRBD1 matches 11 bases. The trim removed 3 bases at V and 4 bases at J, leaving 3 bases unmatched. Germline CDR1 and CDR2: SGHDT and FRDEAV. This CDR3 comprises 15 residues. CDR3 sequence reads: CASSSGTGGYAEQFF. Incomplete CDR3 DNA: TGTGCCAGCAGTTCCGGGACAGGGGGGTATGCT. Combining the CDR3 with reference TRBV14 and TRBJ2-1 gives the whole variable domain EAGVTQSPRYAVLQEGQAVSFWCDPISGHDTLYWYQQPRDQGPQLLVYFRDEAVIDNSQLPSDRFSAVRPKGTNSTLKIQSAKQGDTATYLCASSSGTGGYAEQFFGPGTRLTVL.